These T cell receptor beta chains were read from a single sample in a study of blood T cell repertoires in COVID-19. The data were produced by immunoSEQ multiplex PCR, yet TCRdb's version contains in-frame clones alone and is incomplete. The sample has 100,000 to 150,000 clones, about 85% seen once. The sequencing input was peripheral blood. These TCRs come from a man aged 35 to 55 with active or convalescent COVID-19. Each CDR3 is given with its conserved first and last residue. A D gene is named only where the DNA matches it firmly. The listing skips clone size in some rows; elsewhere it reads once, few, many or a size class.

TRBD1	TRBJ2-3	.	TRBV10-1	CASSDIGQGAADTQYF	TGCGCCAGCAGTGATATAGGCCAGGGGGCGGCAGATACGCAGTATTTT
TRBD2	TRBJ2-3	once	TRBV7-9	CASSLIAGDTQYF	TGTGCCAGCAGCTTAATAGCGGGAGATACGCAGTATTTT
TRBD1	TRBJ2-7	.	TRBV20-1	CSARDRASSYEQYF	TGCAGTGCTCGTGACAGGGCTAGCTCCTACGAGCAGTACTTC
.	TRBJ2-7	.	TRBV11-2	CASSFSVYYEQYF	TGTGCCAGCAGCTTCAGTGTTTACTACGAGCAGTACTTC
TRBD1	TRBJ1-2	.	TRBV9	CASSSGTDNYGYTF	TGTGCCAGCAGCTCCGGGACAGATAACTATGGCTACACCTTC
.	TRBJ1-5	.	TRBV6-4	CEGGDSGNQPQHF	TGTGAAGGGGGAGACAGTGGCAATCAGCCCCAGCATTTT
.	TRBJ2-7	.	TRBV6-5	CASSWGTNYYEQYF	TGTGCCAGCAGTTGGGGGACAAACTACTACGAGCAGTACTTC
TRBD2	TRBJ2-1	.	TRBV2	CASMLAGGHHNEQFF	TGTGCCAGCATGTTGGCGGGGGGGCACCACAATGAGCAGTTCTTC
TRBD1	TRBJ1-2	.	TRBV12-3/TRBV12-4	CASSLRGRGVYTF	TGTGCCAGCAGTTTACGGGGCAGGGGGGTCTACACCTTC
TRBD2	TRBJ2-2	.	TRBV24-1	CATSARGETGELFF	TGTGCCACCAGTGCCCGGGGGGAGACCGGGGAGCTGTTTTTT
.	TRBJ1-1	few	TRBV6-5	CASRGGGNTEAFF	TGTGCCAGCAGGGGAGGGGGGAACACTGAAGCTTTCTTT
TRBD1	TRBJ2-5	.	TRBV14	CASSQTPGQGALETQYF	TGTGCCAGCAGCCAAACTCCGGGACAGGGGGCGTTGGAGACCCAGTACTTC
.	TRBJ2-5	.	TRBV7-2	CASSLLYIQETQYF	TGTGCCAGCAGCTTATTGTATATACAAGAGACCCAGTACTTC
TRBD1	TRBJ2-5	.	TRBV5-1	CASSQTGGEVETQYF	TGCGCCAGCAGCCAGACAGGGGGCGAAGTGGAGACCCAGTACTTC
TRBD2	TRBJ2-7	.	TRBV5-1	CASSLSGGTMTYEQYF	TGCGCCAGCAGCTTGAGTGGGGGGACTATGACCTACGAGCAGTACTTC
.	TRBJ1-1	.	TRBV11-1	CASSLFQANTEAFF	TGTGCCAGCAGCTTATTTCAGGCTAACACTGAAGCTTTCTTT
TRBD1	TRBJ1-2	.	TRBV6-1	CASSEVVRSEEVQGVLNYGYTF	TGTGCCAGCAGTGAAGTAGTAAGGAGCGAGGAAGTGCAGGGGGTCCTTAACTATGGCTACACCTTC
.	TRBJ1-3	.	TRBV6-1	CASSLPPDSGNTIYF	TGTGCCAGCAGCCTCCCCCCAGACTCTGGAAACACCATATATTTT
TRBD1	TRBJ1-2	once	TRBV19	CASREQGDNYGYTF	TGTGCCAGTAGGGAACAGGGGGATAACTATGGCTACACCTTC
TRBD2	TRBJ2-5	once	TRBV28	CASSPPSGGETQYF	TGTGCCAGCAGTCCCCCCAGCGGGGGAGAGACCCAGTACTTC
.	TRBJ2-3	once	TRBV6-4	CASSVDMSTDTQYF	TGTGCCAGCAGCGTCGACATGAGCACAGATACGCAGTATTTT
.	TRBJ1-1	once	TRBV19	CASSILTNTEAFF	TGTGCCAGTAGTATCTTAACTAACACTGAAGCTTTCTTT
.	TRBJ2-3	.	TRBV6-5	CASSSSGVGADTQYF	.
TRBD1	TRBJ2-4	.	TRBV7-2	CASSFRTGLAKNIQYF	TGTGCCAGCAGCTTCAGGACAGGGCTAGCCAAAAACATTCAGTACTTC
.	TRBJ1-3	.	TRBV5-1	CASSLETGNTIYF	TGCGCCAGCAGCTTGGAAACAGGAAACACCATATATTTT
TRBD1	TRBJ1-2	.	TRBV5-1	CASSLGDRGFGYTF	TGCGCCAGCAGCTTAGGGGACAGGGGGTTTGGCTACACCTTC
TRBD2	TRBJ2-5	.	TRBV2	CASSGLAGSQETQYF	TGTGCCAGCAGTGGACTAGCGGGGTCCCAAGAGACCCAGTACTTC
.	TRBJ2-7	few	TRBV5-1	CASSLDFYEQYF	TGCGCCAGCAGCCTGGACTTCTACGAGCAGTACTTC
.	TRBJ1-1	.	TRBV27	CASSFDRLNTEAFF	TGTGCCAGCAGCTTTGACAGGTTGAACACTGAAGCTTTCTTT
.	TRBJ1-2	.	TRBV2	CASMRTQISNYGYTF	TGTGCCAGCATGAGAACACAGATCTCTAACTATGGCTACACCTTC
.	TRBJ2-5	few	TRBV29-1	CSARQGGRETQYF	TGCAGCGCTCGACAGGGAGGAAGAGAGACCCAGTACTTC
TRBD1	TRBJ1-2	once	TRBV19	CASELTTGNYGYTF	TGTGCCAGTGAACTCACGACAGGGAACTATGGCTACACCTTC